This TCR beta chain was profiled in a study of cytomegalovirus exposure and HLA in healthy donors. General study results and limits: In a later analysis, TCR association rates varied by HLA locus: DRB1 most, HLA-C fewest.

Healthy bone marrow donors supplied every sample. Details on this clone: Its antigen is not identified.

60 Vbeta and 13 Jbeta primers were used in PCR. Here immunoSEQ multiplex PCR was the method, and the copy in TCRdb shows in-frame clones only, minus some. The sample has under 200,000 clones, roughly 76% seen once. CDR1 SGHDT and CDR2 YYEEEE come from the germline V gene. This CDR3 contains 15 residues. The V gene end was trimmed by 0 bases and the J gene end by 1 base; junction bases not matched to a gene: 4. Sequencing was carried out using PBMCs. The rearrangement joins TRBV5-6 to TRBJ2-7, with 7 nucleotides matching TRBD2. The receptor was isolated from a human donor in good health. The CDR3 DNA is TGTGCCAGCAGCTTGGGGACTAGGCTATCCTACGAGCAGTACTTC. Translation gives CASSLGTRLSYEQYF.